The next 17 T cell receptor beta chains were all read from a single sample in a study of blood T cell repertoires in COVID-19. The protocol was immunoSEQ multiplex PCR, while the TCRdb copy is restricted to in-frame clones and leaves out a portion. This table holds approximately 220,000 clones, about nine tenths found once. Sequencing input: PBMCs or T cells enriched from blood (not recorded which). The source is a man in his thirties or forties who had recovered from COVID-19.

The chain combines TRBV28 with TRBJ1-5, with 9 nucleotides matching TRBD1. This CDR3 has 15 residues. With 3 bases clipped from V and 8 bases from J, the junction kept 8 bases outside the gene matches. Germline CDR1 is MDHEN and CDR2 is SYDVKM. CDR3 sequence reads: CASSLGTGGAKPQHF. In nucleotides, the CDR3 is TGTGCCAGCAGTTTGGGAACAGGGGGCGCGAAGCCCCAGCATTTT.

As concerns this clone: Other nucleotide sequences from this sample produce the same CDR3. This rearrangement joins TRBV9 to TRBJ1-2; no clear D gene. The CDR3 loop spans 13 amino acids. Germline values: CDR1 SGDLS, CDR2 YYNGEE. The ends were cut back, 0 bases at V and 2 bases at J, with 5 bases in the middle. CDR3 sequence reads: CASSVGANYGYTF. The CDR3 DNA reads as TGTGCCAGCAGCGTAGGGGCAAACTATGGCTACACCTTC.

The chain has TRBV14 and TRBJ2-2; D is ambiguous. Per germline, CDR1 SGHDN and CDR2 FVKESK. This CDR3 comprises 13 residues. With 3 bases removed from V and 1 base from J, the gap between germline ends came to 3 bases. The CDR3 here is CASSHRNTGELFF. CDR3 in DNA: TGTGCCAGCAGCCACAGGAACACCGGGGAGCTGTTTTTT.

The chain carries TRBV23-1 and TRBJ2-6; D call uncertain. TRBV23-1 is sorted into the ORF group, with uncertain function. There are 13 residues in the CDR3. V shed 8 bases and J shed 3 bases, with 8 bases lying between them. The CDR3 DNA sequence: TGCGCCAGCTCCGCCAGTGGGGCCAACGTCCTGACTTTC. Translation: CASSASGANVLTF.

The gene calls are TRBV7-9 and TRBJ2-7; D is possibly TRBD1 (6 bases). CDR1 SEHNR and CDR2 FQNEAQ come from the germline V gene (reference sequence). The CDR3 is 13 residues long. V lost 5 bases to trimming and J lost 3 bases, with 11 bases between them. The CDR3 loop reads CASSTDRFYEQYF. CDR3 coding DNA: TGTGCCAGCAGCACAGACAGGTTCTACGAGCAGTACTTC.

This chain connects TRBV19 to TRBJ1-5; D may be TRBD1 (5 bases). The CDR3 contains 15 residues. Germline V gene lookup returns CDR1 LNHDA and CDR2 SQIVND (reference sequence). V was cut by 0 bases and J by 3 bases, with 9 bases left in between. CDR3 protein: CASSIDTGDNQPQHF. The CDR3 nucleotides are TGTGCCAGTAGTATAGATACGGGGGACAATCAGCCCCAGCATTTT.

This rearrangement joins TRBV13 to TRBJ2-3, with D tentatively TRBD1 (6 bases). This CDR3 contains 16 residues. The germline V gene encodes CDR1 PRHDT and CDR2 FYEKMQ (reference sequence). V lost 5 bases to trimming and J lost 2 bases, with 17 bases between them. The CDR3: CASSLTGTRNTDTQYF. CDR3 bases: TGTGCCAGCAGCCTTACCGGGACAAGAAACACAGATACGCAGTATTTT.

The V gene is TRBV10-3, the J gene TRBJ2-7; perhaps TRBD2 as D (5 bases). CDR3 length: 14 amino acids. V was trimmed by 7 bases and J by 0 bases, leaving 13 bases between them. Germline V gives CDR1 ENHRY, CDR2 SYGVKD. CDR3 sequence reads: CAITRSGSSYEQYF. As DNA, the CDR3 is TGTGCCATCACTAGATCTGGGAGCTCCTACGAGCAGTACTTC.

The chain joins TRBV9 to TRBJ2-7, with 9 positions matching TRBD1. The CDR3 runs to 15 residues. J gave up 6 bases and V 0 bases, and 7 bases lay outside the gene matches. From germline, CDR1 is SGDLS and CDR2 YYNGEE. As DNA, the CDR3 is TGTGCCAGCAGCGTAGAAGGGACAGGGTTCACCGAGCAGTACTTC. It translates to CASSVEGTGFTEQYF.

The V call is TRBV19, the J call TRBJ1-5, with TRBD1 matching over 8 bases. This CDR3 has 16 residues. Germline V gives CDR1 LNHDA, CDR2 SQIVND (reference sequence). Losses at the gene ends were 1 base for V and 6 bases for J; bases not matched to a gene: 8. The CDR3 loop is CASSIVGAGGLQPQHF. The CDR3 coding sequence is TGTGCCAGTAGTATAGTAGGCGCAGGGGGCCTTCAGCCCCAGCATTTT.

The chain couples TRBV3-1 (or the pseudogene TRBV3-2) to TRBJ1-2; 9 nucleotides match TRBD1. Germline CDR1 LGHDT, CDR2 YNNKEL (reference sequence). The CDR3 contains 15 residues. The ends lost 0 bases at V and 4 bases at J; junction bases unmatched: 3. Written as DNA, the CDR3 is TGTGCCAGCAGCCAAGAGTGGGACAGGGCCTATGGCTACACCTTC. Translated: CASSQEWDRAYGYTF.

CDR3 DNA: TGTGCCTGGGACACCAGGACAGGTCGTAATTCACCCCTCCACTTT. Its translation is CAWDTRTGRNSPLHF. The V and J genes are TRBV30 and TRBJ1-6; TRBD1 aligns across 7 bases. With V trimmed by 5 bases and J by 6 bases, 10 bases remained unmatched. Germline V gives CDR1 GTSNPN, CDR2 SVGIG (reference sequence). The CDR3 extends over 15 amino acids.

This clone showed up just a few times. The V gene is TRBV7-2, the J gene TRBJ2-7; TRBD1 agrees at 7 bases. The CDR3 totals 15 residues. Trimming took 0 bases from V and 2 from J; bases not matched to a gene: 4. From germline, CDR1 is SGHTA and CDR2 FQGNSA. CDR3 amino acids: CASSLAWDSPYEQYF. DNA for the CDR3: TGTGCCAGCAGCTTAGCCTGGGACAGCCCCTACGAGCAGTACTTC.

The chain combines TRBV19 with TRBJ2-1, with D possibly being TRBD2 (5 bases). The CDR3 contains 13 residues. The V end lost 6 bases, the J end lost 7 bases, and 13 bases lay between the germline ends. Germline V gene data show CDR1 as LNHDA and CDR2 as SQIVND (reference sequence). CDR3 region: CASRRAGRNEQFF. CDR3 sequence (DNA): TGTGCCAGTAGGCGGGCAGGCAGGAATGAGCAGTTCTTC.

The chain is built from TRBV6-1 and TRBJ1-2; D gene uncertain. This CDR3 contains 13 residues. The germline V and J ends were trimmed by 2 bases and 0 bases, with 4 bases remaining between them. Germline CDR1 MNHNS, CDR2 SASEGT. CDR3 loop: CASSERPNYGYTF. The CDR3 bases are TGTGCCAGCAGTGAACGTCCTAACTATGGCTACACCTTC.

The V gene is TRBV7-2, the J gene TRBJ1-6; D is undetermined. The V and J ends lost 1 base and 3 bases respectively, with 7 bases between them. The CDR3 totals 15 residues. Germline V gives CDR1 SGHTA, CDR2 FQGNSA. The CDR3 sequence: CASSLGRNYNSPLHF. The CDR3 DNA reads TGTGCCAGCAGCTTAGGCAGGAACTATAATTCACCCCTCCACTTT.

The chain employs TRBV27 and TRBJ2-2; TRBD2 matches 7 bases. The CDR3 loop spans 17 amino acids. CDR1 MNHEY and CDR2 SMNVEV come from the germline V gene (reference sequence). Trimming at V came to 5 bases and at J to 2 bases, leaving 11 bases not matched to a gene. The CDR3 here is CASSAHRDYPNTGELFF. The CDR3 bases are TGTGCCAGCAGTGCCCATAGGGACTACCCCAACACCGGGGAGCTGTTTTTT.